This TCR beta chain originates from a study of beta chain features in type 1 diabetes. Study results and caveats: Among all four CD4+ subsets, Type 1 diabetes patients had TCRB CDR3s that were moderately but significantly shorter. Diminished insertions and augmented deletions at VDJ junctions characterized type 1 diabetes patients.

A heparinised blood draw that averaged around 110 mL was obtained once from each donor. It was via CD45RO/CCR7/CD25/CD127/CD95/CD27 that CD4+ naive, central memory, regulatory and stem cell-like memory cells were sorted. Germline CDR1 LNHDA, CDR2 SQIVND (reference sequence). The junction had 7 bases not matched to a gene; V was cut back by 6 bases and J by 5 bases. CDR3 length: 14 amino acids. In its sample, this clone was seen a few times. The antigen remains unidentified. As every portion of the isolated RNA was reverse transcribed, the sequencing read expressed TCRB transcripts. Method: immunoSEQ multiplex PCR; TCRdb's copy keeps in-frame clones and lacks some. Of around 250,000 clones listed, about 14% are singletons.

The chain recombines TRBV19 with TRBJ2-1; 7 bases line up with TRBD1. The clonotype comes from a woman aged 40 to 50 in good health. Sequencing input: naive CD4+ T cells from blood. The CDR3 coding sequence is TGTGCCAGTAGAAGATCCGGGACAGACAATGAGCAGTTCTTC. Residues: CASRRSGTDNEQFF.